The clone carrying this T cell receptor (beta chain) was counted only a few times. Tumor samples were taken before definitive surgery or chemotherapy. The data were taken from a study of high-grade serous ovarian cancer treatment subgroups. Profiled with immunoSEQ multiplex PCR; TCRdb holds only in-frame clones, not every one. The repertoire holds about 12,000 clones, with around 90% as singletons. Germline CDR1 SGHDN, CDR2 FVKESK. CDR3 length: 14 residues. Trimming cost V 4 bases and J 3 bases, with 10 bases left between them. The material sequenced was tumor tissue. The clonotype was recovered from a human donor with high-grade serous ovarian cancer. V gene TRBV14 combines with J gene TRBJ1-3, with D uncertain. Written as DNA, the CDR3 is TGTGCCAGCAGCCCCCCGCGCCGTGGAAACACCATATATTTT. This translates into CASSPPRRGNTIYF.